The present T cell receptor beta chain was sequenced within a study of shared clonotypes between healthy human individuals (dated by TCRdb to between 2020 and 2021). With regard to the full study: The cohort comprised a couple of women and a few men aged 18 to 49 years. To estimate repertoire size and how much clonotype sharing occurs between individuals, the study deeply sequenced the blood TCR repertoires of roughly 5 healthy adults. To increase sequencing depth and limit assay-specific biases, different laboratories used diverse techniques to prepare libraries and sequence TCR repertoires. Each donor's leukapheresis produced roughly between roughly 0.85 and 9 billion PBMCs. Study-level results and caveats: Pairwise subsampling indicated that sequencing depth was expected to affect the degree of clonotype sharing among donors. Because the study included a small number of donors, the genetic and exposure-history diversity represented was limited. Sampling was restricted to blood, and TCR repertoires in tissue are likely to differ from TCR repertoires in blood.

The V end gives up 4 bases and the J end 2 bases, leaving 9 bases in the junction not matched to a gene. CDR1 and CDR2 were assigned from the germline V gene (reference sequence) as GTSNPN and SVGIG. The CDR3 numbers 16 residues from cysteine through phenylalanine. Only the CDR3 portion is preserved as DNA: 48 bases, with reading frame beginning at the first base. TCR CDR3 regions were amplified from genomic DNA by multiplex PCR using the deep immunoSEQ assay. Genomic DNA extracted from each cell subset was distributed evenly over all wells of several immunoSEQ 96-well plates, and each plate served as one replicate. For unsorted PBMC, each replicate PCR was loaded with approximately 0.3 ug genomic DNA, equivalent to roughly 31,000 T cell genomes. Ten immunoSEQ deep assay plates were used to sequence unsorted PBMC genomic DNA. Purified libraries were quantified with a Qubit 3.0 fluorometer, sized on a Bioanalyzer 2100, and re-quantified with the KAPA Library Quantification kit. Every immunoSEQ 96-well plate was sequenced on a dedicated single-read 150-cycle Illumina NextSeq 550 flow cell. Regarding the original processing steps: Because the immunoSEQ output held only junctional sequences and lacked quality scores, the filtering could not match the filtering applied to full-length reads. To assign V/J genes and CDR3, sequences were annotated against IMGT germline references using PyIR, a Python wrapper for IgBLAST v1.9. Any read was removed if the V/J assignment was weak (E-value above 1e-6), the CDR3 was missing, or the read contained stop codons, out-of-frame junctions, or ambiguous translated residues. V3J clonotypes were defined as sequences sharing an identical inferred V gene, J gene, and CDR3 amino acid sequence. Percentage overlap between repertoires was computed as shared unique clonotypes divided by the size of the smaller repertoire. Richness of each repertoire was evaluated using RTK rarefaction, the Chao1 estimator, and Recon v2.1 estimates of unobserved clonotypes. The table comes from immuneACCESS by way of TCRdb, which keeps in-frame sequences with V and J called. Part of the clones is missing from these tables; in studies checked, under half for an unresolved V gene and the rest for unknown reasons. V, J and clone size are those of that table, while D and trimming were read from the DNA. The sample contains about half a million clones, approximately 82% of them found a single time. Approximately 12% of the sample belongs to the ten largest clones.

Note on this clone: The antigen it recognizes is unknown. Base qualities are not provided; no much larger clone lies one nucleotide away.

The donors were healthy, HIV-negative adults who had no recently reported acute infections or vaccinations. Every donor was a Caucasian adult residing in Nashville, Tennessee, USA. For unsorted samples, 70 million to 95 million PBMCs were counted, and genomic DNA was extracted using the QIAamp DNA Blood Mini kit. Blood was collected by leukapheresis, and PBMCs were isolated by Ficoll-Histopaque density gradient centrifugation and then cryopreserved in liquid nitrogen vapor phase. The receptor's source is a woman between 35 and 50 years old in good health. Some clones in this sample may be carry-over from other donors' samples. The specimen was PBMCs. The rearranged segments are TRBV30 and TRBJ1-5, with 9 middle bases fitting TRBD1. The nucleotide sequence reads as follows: TGTGCCTGGAACAACAGGGGGCGGCGGGGCAATCAGCCCCAGCATTTT. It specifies CAWNNRGRRGNQPQHF.